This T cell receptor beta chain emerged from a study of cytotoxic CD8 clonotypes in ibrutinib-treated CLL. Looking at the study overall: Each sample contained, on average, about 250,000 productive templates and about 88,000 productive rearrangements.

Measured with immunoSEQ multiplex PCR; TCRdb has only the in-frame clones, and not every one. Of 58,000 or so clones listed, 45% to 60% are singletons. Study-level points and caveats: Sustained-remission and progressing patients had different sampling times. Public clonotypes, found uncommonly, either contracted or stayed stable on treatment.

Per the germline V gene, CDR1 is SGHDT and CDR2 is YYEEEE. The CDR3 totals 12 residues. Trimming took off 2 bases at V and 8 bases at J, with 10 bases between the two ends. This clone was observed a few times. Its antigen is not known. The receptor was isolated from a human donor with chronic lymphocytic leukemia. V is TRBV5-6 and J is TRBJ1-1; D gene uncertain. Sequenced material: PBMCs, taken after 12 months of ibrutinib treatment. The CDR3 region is CASSFGFGEAFF. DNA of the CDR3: TGTGCCAGCAGCTTTGGGTTTGGAGAAGCTTTCTTT.